This T cell receptor (beta chain) emerged from a study of blood T cell repertoires in COVID-19. At the level of the study: Donors in the United States, Italy and Spain gave samples during acute or convalescent COVID-19.

This CDR3 comprises 16 residues. Germline lookup yields CDR1 MNHEY and CDR2 SVGEGT. V gave up 1 base and J gave up 7 bases, with 14 bases separating them. Clones were read by immunoSEQ multiplex PCR, and TCRdb kept only the in-frame ones, dropping some. The profile shows a few hundred thousand clones, over 80% of them singletons. The gene calls are TRBV6-2 or TRBV6-3 and TRBJ1-6; perhaps TRBD1 as D (6 bases). The material sequenced was peripheral blood. This TCR was recovered from a woman aged 40 to 50 who had recovered from COVID-19. This chain's CDR3 is CASSYWDTKKNSPLHF. The CDR3 nucleotides are TGTGCCAGCAGTTACTGGGACACTAAAAAGAATTCACCCCTCCACTTT.